This record covers a single T cell receptor beta chain. This specimen comes from a study of blood T cell repertoires in COVID-19. Overall study: Sites in the United States, Italy and Spain provided acute and convalescent COVID-19 samples.

V lost 6 bases to trimming and J lost 3 bases; unmatched junction nucleotides: 5. Germline V gene data show CDR1 as MNHEY and CDR2 as SVGAGI. The CDR3 runs 15 residues. TCRdb's table, derived via immunoSEQ multiplex PCR, lists solely in-frame clones and lacks some. There are fewer than 60,000 clones in the sample; 85% to 90% occur only once, and 9% lies in the top ten. The sequence was obtained from an elderly man with active or convalescent COVID-19. Sequenced sample: peripheral blood. V gene TRBV6-5 combines with J gene TRBJ2-1, with 10 bases matching TRBD2. The CDR3 sequence: CASRSSGGFYNEQFF. The CDR3 region has the DNA TGTGCCAGCAGGTCTAGCGGGGGATTCTACAATGAGCAGTTCTTC.